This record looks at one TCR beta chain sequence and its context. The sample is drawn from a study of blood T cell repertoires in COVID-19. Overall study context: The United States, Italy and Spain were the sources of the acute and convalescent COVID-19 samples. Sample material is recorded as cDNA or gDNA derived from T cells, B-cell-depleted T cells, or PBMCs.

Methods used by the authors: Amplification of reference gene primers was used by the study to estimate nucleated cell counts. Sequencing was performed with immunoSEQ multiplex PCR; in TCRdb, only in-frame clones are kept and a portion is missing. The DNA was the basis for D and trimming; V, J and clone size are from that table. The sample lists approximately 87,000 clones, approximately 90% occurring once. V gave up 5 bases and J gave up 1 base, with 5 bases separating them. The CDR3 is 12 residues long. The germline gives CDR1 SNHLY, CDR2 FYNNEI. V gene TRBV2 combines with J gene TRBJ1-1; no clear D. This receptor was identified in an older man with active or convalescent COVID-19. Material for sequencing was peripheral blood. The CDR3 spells CASSQANTEAFF. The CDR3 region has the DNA TGTGCCAGCAGTCAGGCGAACACTGAAGCTTTCTTT.